The clone carrying this T cell receptor beta chain was seen a handful of times. CDR1 is DFQATT and CDR2 is SNEGSKA in the germline V gene (reference sequence). Between the trimmed V and J ends, which lost 0 bases and 6 bases, there was a span of 7 bases. This CDR3 contains 12 residues. This entry comes from a study of T-cell memory formation after mild COVID-19. The TCR alpha and TCR beta cDNA libraries, bearing sample barcodes and UMIs, were generated by 5'RACE using constant-segment primers. TCRdb itself ran the 5' RACE reads through MiXCR, one entry per CDR3 protein. There are 210,000 or so distinct CDR3 sequences in the sample; roughly 30% occur only once, and roughly 10% lies in the top ten.

The chain uses TRBV20-1 and TRBJ2-3, with D unresolved. This receptor was identified in an adult woman who had mild COVID-19 (a few samples of this study predate the infection). Cell type and time point are not known. Sequencing was done on a sample of PBMCs or a T cell subset sorted from them (not recorded which). The CDR3 bases are TGCAGTGCTAGAGATAACAGCGATACGCAGTATTTT. Its protein is CSARDNSDTQYF.